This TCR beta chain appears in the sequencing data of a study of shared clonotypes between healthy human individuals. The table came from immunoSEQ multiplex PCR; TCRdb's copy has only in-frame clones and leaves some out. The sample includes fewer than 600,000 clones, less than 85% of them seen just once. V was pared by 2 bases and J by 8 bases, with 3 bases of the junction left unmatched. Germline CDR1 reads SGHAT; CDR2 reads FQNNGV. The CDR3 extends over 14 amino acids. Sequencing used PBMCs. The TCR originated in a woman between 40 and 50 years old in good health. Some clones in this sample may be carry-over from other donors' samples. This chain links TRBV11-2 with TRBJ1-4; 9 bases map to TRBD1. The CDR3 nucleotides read TGTGCCAGCAGCTTACCAGGACAGGGGGAAAAACTGTTTTTT. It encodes CASSLPGQGEKLFF.